This TCR beta chain originates from a study of technical replicates of blood from a few donors. Using immunoSEQ multiplex PCR, the repertoire was profiled, and TCRdb retains in-frame clones only, with some absent. The profile shows about 13,000 clones, 70% to 90% of them singletons. CDR3 length equals 15 residues. CDR1 MDHEN and CDR2 SYDVKM come from the germline V gene. With 6 bases removed from V and 2 bases from J, the gap between germline ends came to 16 bases. The chain is built from TRBV28 and TRBJ1-2; TRBD1 might be the D (5 bases). This clonotype was sampled from a human donor in good health. The sample taken for sequencing was PBMCs. The CDR3 loop is CASSPPGARNYGYTF. CDR3 sequence (DNA): TGTGCCAGCAGCCCCCCTGGGGCTCGAAACTATGGCTACACCTTC.